This entry lists 14 T cell receptor beta chains sequenced from one sample in a study of blood T cells in healthy people across ages. Alongside a J-beta primer mix, a sample-barcoded 5' primer served in a second PCR lasting 7 to 11 cycles. TCRdb analysed the 5' RACE reads with MiXCR anew, one entry per CDR3 protein. The sample has 1.5 million to 2 million distinct CDR3 sequences; roughly 28% are singletons. What was sequenced was blood. The receptor source for this set is a woman in her twenties or thirties in good health.

As to this clonotype: One junction end does not reproduce the germline sequence, and a read error may be involved. This chain connects TRBV10-3 to TRBJ2-2; no reliable D call. The CDR3 has 14 amino acids. The germline V gene encodes CDR1 ENHRY and CDR2 SYGVKD. CDR3 sequence (DNA): TGTGCCACCAGTGAGTTTGATACGGCCGGGGAGCTGTTTTTT. It encodes CATSEFDTAGELFF.

This clonotype was seen a few times. The V and J genes are TRBV29-1 and TRBJ2-5; TRBD1 aligns across 10 bases. V was pared by 7 bases and J by 5 bases, with 7 bases of the junction left unmatched. CDR1 SQVTM and CDR2 ANQGSEA come from the germline V gene. The CDR3 totals 13 residues. CDR3 bases: TGCAGCGCCGACAGGGGGCAAGGCGAGACCCAGTACTTC. Its protein is CSADRGQGETQYF.

This clonotype was counted at least ten times. The V gene is TRBV15, the J gene TRBJ2-4, with D maybe TRBD1 (5 bases). Germline V gives CDR1 LNHNV, CDR2 YYDKDF (reference sequence). This CDR3 has 15 residues. Trimming stripped 0 bases from V and 4 bases from J, with 10 bases between. DNA for the CDR3: TGTGCCACCAGCAGAGATCGGGCAGGGAAAAACATTCAGTACTTC. It is translated as CATSRDRAGKNIQYF.

This clonotype came up many times. This sequence joins TRBV20-1 and TRBJ2-1, with TRBD2 as a possible D gene (7 bases). Germline CDR1 DFQATT, CDR2 SNEGSKA (reference sequence). This CDR3 region has 14 residues. Trimming cost V 3 bases and J 5 bases, with 14 bases left between them. CDR3 sequence: CSASRGGYNNEQFF. The CDR3 DNA reads as TGCAGTGCTAGTAGGGGGGGATATAACAATGAGCAGTTCTTC.

This clonotype has more than one count but fewer than ten. The gene calls are TRBV10-1 and TRBJ2-3; D uncertain. There are 12 residues in the CDR3. Germline CDR1 reads WNHNN; CDR2 reads SYGVQD (reference sequence). The germline V and J ends were trimmed by 7 bases and 3 bases, with 8 bases remaining between them. The CDR3 bases are TGCGCCAGCACCGCTCGGACAGATACGCAGTATTTT. Translated: CASTARTDTQYF.

This clonotype occurred many times. The chain is built from TRBV2 and TRBJ2-7, with TRBD2 matching over 7 bases. Trimming took 8 bases from V and 5 from J; bases not matched to a gene: 3. Germline values: CDR1 SNHLY, CDR2 FYNNEI. The CDR3 sequence is 11 residues long. The CDR3 DNA sequence: TGTGCCAGCGGGAGGGTCGACGAGCAGTACTTC. Protein product: CASGRVDEQYF.

This rearrangement joins TRBV15 to TRBJ2-7, with 7 nucleotides matching TRBD1. The germline V gene encodes CDR1 LNHNV and CDR2 YYDKDF (reference sequence). V gave up 2 bases and J gave up 2 bases; unmatched junction bases: 6. The CDR3 extends over 15 amino acids. For the CDR3, the DNA is TGTGCCACCAGCAGATTACTTGGGACAGCCTACGAGCAGTACTTC. It codes for CATSRLLGTAYEQYF.

This clonotype was observed a few times. This rearrangement joins TRBV5-5 to TRBJ1-5; a possible D gene is TRBD1 (6 bases). The CDR3 is made up of 17 amino acids. Per the germline V gene, CDR1 is SGHKS and CDR2 is YYEKEE (reference sequence). Trimming left V 0 bases short and J 2 bases short, with 15 bases between. CDR3: CASSLALTDSRNQPQHF. The CDR3 DNA is TGTGCCAGCAGCTTGGCCTTAACGGACAGCCGCAATCAGCCCCAGCATTTT. The whole variable domain, remainder taken from reference TRBV5-5 and TRBJ1-5, is DAGVTQSPTHLIKTRGQQVTLRCSPISGHKSVSWYQQVLGQGPQFIFQYYEKEERGRGNFPDRFSARQFPNYSSELNVNALLLGDSALYLCASSLALTDSRNQPQHFGDGTRLSIL.

Turning to this clonotype: Just one base apart from a much larger clone, this may be a read error. This chain joins TRBV9 and TRBJ2-7, with D unclear. Trimming removed 0 bases at V and 7 bases at J, with 17 bases between. Germline V CDR1 and CDR2: SGDLS, YYNGEE. The CDR3 is 15 amino acids. CDR3 sequence (DNA): TGTGCCAGCAGCGTAGGGGTTGGCTCCTACAATGAGCAGTACTTC. Its translation is CASSVGVGSYNEQYF. Based on the CDR3 plus reference TRBV9 and TRBJ2-7, the full variable domain is DSGVTQTPKHLITATGQRVTLRCSPRSGDLSVYWYQQSLDQGLQFLIQYYNGEERAKGNILERFSAQQFPDLHSELNLSSLELGDSALYFCASSVGVGSYNEQYFGPGTRLTVT.

The chain is built from TRBV27 and TRBJ1-5, with D hard to call. V was cut by 7 bases and J by 0 bases, with 13 bases left in between. From germline, CDR1 is MNHEY and CDR2 SMNVEV (reference sequence). The CDR3 loop spans 15 amino acids. This CDR3 reads CASIGDGDSNQPQHF. The CDR3 region has the DNA TGTGCCAGCATTGGGGATGGAGATAGCAATCAGCCCCAGCATTTT.

The chain links TRBV5-6 to TRBJ2-5, with TRBD2 matching 9 bases. There are 16 residues in the CDR3. Unmatched junction bases numbered 11, after V lost 3 bases and J lost 5 bases. Germline V gene lookup returns CDR1 SGHDT and CDR2 YYEEEE. The CDR3 region is CASSSYLAGERETQYF. CDR3 coding DNA: TGTGCCAGCAGCTCCTACTTAGCGGGGGAGCGGGAGACCCAGTACTTC.

The chain has TRBV24-1 and TRBJ1-2, with 11 nucleotides matching TRBD1. CDR1 KGHDR and CDR2 SFDVKD come from the germline V gene. The CDR3 runs to 18 residues. After removal of 3 bases from V and 8 bases from J, the junction contained 16 bases not matched to a gene. CDR3 amino acids: CATSDPGERGQGATGYTF. The CDR3 nucleotides read TGTGCCACCAGTGATCCAGGAGAACGAGGACAGGGGGCGACGGGCTACACCTTC.

The rearrangement joins TRBV15 to TRBJ2-1; no definite D call. V was shortened by 0 bases and J by 8 bases, with 8 bases between the two germline ends. CDR3 length equals 13 residues. Per the germline V gene, CDR1 is LNHNV and CDR2 is YYDKDF (reference sequence). For the CDR3, the DNA is TGTGCCACCAGCAGAGAACGCTTGGATGAGCAGTTCTTC. It yields the protein CATSRERLDEQFF.

The V and J genes are TRBV5-6 and TRBJ2-3; TRBD2 matches 7 bases. CDR1 is SGHDT, CDR2 YYEEEE, per germline. After removal of 3 bases from V and 3 bases from J, the junction contained 13 bases not matched to a gene. This CDR3 spans 17 amino acids. CDR3 bases: TGTGCCAGCAGCTCCTCCCGGGGCGCCGGGGGGACAGATACGCAGTATTTT. Its protein is CASSSSRGAGGTDTQYF.